The present entry profiles one TCR beta chain with its context. Its antigen remains unknown. The authors made the TRB cDNA libraries by 5' RACE using UMI labels. Using the 5' RACE reads, TCRdb records one entry per CDR3 protein without DNA. The sample table sets out about 98,000 distinct CDR3 sequences. This entry comes from a study of CXCR3-negative and CXCR3-positive naive CD8 T cells. Study observations and caveats: CXCR3-positive naive cells had more hydrophobic TRB CDR3s than CXCR3-negative naive cells. Researchers report CXCR3 expression partially decreased after cryopreservation, with fresh PBMCs used in most assays. The study inferred TCR strength from TRB CDR3 properties and found comparable surface CD5 between naive subsets.

Germline lookup yields CDR1 LGHNA and CDR2 YSLEER. The CDR3 covers 15 residues. The gene calls are TRBV4-3 and TRBJ2-1; absent DNA, TCRdb's TRBD1 call cannot be checked. The sequence derives from a human donor in good health. Some clones in this sample may be carry-over from other donors' samples. The specimen sequenced was naive CXCR3+ CD8+ T cells from blood. The subset: CD45RO-CCR7+CD27+CD95- naive CD8+ T cells expressing CXCR3 (TNR3+). The CDR3 loop reads CASSQVHRVYNEQFF.